The 23 T cell receptor beta chains in this list originate from one sample, sequenced in a study of blood T cell repertoires in COVID-19. Repertoires were generated with immunoSEQ multiplex PCR, while TCRdb's copy carries only in-frame clones and drops some. This sample has tens of thousands of clones, with 90% found just once. The sequenced material came from peripheral blood. The receptors originated from a human donor in a cohort sampled during active COVID-19.

The chain has TRBV30 and TRBJ2-1; 15 nucleotides align to TRBD2. The J segment lost 5 bases and the V segment lost 4 bases, leaving 9 bases of the junction unmatched. CDR1 is GTSNPN, CDR2 SVGIG, per germline (reference sequence). The CDR3 has 17 amino acids. The CDR3 reads CAWTMTGLAGGHNEQFF. For the CDR3, the DNA is TGTGCCTGGACAATGACAGGACTAGCGGGAGGGCACAATGAGCAGTTCTTC.

The genes are TRBV5-5 and TRBJ1-6; TRBD1 matches at 7 bases. CDR1 and CDR2 from the germline V gene are SGHKS and YYEKEE (reference sequence). The CDR3 contains 16 residues. The J segment lost 9 bases and the V segment lost 3 bases, leaving 12 bases of the junction unmatched. The CDR3 DNA is TGTGCCAGCAGCTCCCAACAGGGGATCTTAGGTTCACCCCTCCACTTT. Translating gives CASSSQQGILGSPLHF.

This chain connects TRBV7-3 to TRBJ2-2; D is undetermined. V lost 2 bases, J lost 2 bases, and 12 bases lay in between. This CDR3 region has 16 residues. Germline V gives CDR1 SGHTA, CDR2 FQGTGA. The CDR3 region is CASSLSTIENTGELFF. CDR3 in DNA: TGTGCCAGCAGCTTATCAACTATCGAAAACACCGGGGAGCTGTTTTTT.

V is TRBV29-1 and J is TRBJ2-3; a weak D match, TRBD1 (6 bases). Germline CDR1 reads SQVTM; CDR2 reads ANQGSEA. The CDR3 is 13 residues long. Trimming left V 4 bases short and J 3 bases short, with 11 bases between. The CDR3 loop is CSVGWGPTDTQYF. The CDR3 DNA reads TGCAGCGTTGGTTGGGGGCCGACAGATACGCAGTATTTT.

The chain links TRBV6-2 or TRBV6-3 to TRBJ2-7, with D possibly being TRBD2 (5 bases). V lost 0 bases to trimming and J lost 0 bases, with 6 bases between them. The CDR3 is made up of 14 amino acids. Germline V CDR1 and CDR2: MNHEY, SVGEGT. In DNA form, the CDR3 reads TGTGCCAGCAGTTACTCGGACTCCTCCTACGAGCAGTACTTC. Amino acids: CASSYSDSSYEQYF.

Note on this clone: One end of the junction varies from germline; a read error may be responsible. The rearrangement links TRBV7-9 to TRBJ1-6, with 7 bases matching TRBD1. CDR1 is SEHNR, CDR2 FQNEAQ, per germline (reference sequence). The CDR3 covers 17 residues. CDR3 sequence reads: CASSHTTGNFYHSPLHF. CDR3 nucleotide sequence: TGTGCCAGCAGCCATACGACAGGGAATTTCTATCATTCACCCCTCCACTTT. The entire variable domain, with the rest obtained from reference TRBV7-9 and TRBJ1-6, is as follows: DTGVSQNPRHKITKRGQNVTFRCDPISEHNRLYWYRQTLGQGPEFLTYFQNEAQLEKSRLLSDRFSAERPKGSFSTLEIQRTEQGDSAMYLCASSHTTGNFYHSPLHFGNGTRLTVT.

This chain joins TRBV2 and TRBJ2-2; perhaps TRBD1 as D (6 bases). V was pared by 6 bases and J by 1 base, with 12 bases between. This CDR3 spans 15 amino acids. Germline lookup yields CDR1 SNHLY and CDR2 FYNNEI. In DNA, the CDR3 is TGTGCCAGCAGATCCGGGACACAGAACACCGGGGAGCTGTTTTTT. Amino acids: CASRSGTQNTGELFF.

The J gene is TRBJ1-2, the V gene TRBV6-1; 9 bases line up with TRBD1. The ends lost 0 bases at V and 7 bases at J; junction bases unmatched: 9. The CDR3 is 16 amino acids. Germline values: CDR1 MNHNS, CDR2 SASEGT. CDR3 loop: CASSEAGTGTGTGYTF. In DNA form, the CDR3 reads TGTGCCAGCAGTGAAGCGGGGACCGGGACAGGGACTGGCTACACCTTC.

V usage is TRBV7-9 and J usage is TRBJ1-1; the D gene is possibly TRBD1 (6 bases). V lost 8 bases and J 0 bases, leaving 22 bases between the germline ends. The germline V gene has CDR1 SEHNR and CDR2 FQNEAQ (reference sequence). The CDR3 has 17 residues. CDR3 protein: CASPGGAPRAMNTEAFF. DNA for the CDR3: TGTGCCAGCCCCGGGGGGGCGCCAAGGGCCATGAACACTGAAGCTTTCTTT.

This chain links TRBV5-6 with TRBJ1-1; D gene unclear. V was cut by 1 base and J by 6 bases, with 10 bases left in between. CDR3 size: 13 residues. Germline values: CDR1 SGHDT, CDR2 YYEEEE. CDR3: CASSLYGVPEAFF. Written as DNA, the CDR3 is TGTGCCAGCAGCTTGTACGGGGTCCCTGAAGCTTTCTTT.

V usage is TRBV10-3 and J usage is TRBJ1-5; D is undetermined. Germline CDR1 ENHRY, CDR2 SYGVKD. CDR3 size: 15 residues. Trimming took off 0 bases at V and 7 bases at J, with 13 bases between the two ends. The CDR3 spells CAISESRGPEQPQHF. CDR3 DNA: TGTGCCATCAGTGAGTCAAGAGGGCCGGAACAGCCCCAGCATTTT.

This chain joins TRBV18 and TRBJ2-1, with TRBD2 as a possible D gene (7 bases). The CDR3 spans 14 residues. Germline values: CDR1 KGHSH, CDR2 LQKENI. The V gene lost 8 bases and the J gene lost 0 bases, with 11 bases spanning the gap. CDR3 sequence (DNA): TGTGCCAGCAGGGGGGGGAGCTCCTACAATGAGCAGTTCTTC. Translated: CASRGGSSYNEQFF.

This chain uses TRBV7-8 with TRBJ2-7; 8 nucleotides match TRBD2. The V gene end was trimmed by 6 bases and the J gene end by 2 bases; junction bases not matched to a gene: 15. The CDR3 is made up of 17 amino acids. Germline CDR1 reads SGHVS; CDR2 reads FQNEAQ. The CDR3 DNA reads as TGTGCCAGCAGTCACCTCGAGGGCACTAGCGGAACCTACGAGCAGTACTTC. Residues: CASSHLEGTSGTYEQYF.

This sequence joins TRBV24-1 and TRBJ2-7, with a weak D call TRBD1 (5 bases). This CDR3 is built from 13 residues. Germline V gives CDR1 KGHDR, CDR2 SFDVKD. V was shortened by 4 bases and J by 6 bases, with 12 bases between the two germline ends. CDR3 in DNA: TGTGCCACCAGTGAGACAGCCCATGGCGAGCAGTACTTC. Protein product: CATSETAHGEQYF.

This clone was seen a single time. The chain employs TRBV19 and TRBJ1-5; D not resolved. The V gene's germline CDR1 is LNHDA and CDR2 SQIVND (reference sequence). Between the trimmed V and J ends, which lost 3 bases and 2 bases, there was a span of 17 bases. The CDR3 contains 17 residues. CDR3 sequence reads: CASSIFPPQERNQPQHF. Written as DNA, the CDR3 is TGTGCCAGTAGTATTTTCCCTCCGCAGGAACGCAATCAGCCCCAGCATTTT.

The chain employs TRBV4-3 and TRBJ1-1; weak D call: TRBD1 (6 bases). CDR1 LGHNA and CDR2 YSLEER come from the germline V gene. This CDR3 is 15 amino acids long. Trimming removed 1 base from V and 5 bases from J, with 14 bases in between. CDR3 in amino acids: CASSQGGGGQTEAFF. CDR3 coding DNA: TGCGCCAGCAGCCAAGGGGGAGGGGGGCAAACTGAAGCTTTCTTT.

The chain is built from TRBV5-1 and TRBJ1-2, with D uncertain. Looked up from germline, CDR1 is SGHRS and CDR2 is YFSETQ. V gave up 4 bases and J gave up 8 bases, with 12 bases separating them. CDR3 size: 12 residues. Here the CDR3 reads CASSPSHRGYTF. The CDR3 nucleotides are TGCGCCAGCAGCCCCAGTCATCGAGGCTACACCTTC. The variable domain in full, with the rest retrieved from reference TRBV5-1 and TRBJ1-2, is KAGVTQTPRYLIKTRGQQVTLSCSPISGHRSVSWYQQTPGQGLQFLFEYFSETQRNKGNFPGRFSGRQFSNSRSEMNVSTLELGDSALYLCASSPSHRGYTFGSGTRLTVV.

The J gene is TRBJ2-5, the V gene TRBV7-7; 11 nucleotides align to TRBD2. The CDR3 consists of 19 residues. Trimming took 5 bases from V and 5 from J; bases not matched to a gene: 19. Germline V gene sequence: CDR1 SSHAT, CDR2 FNYEAQ (reference sequence). CDR3 protein: CASSRGVPGVAGGQETQYF. The CDR3 coding sequence is TGTGCCAGCAGCCGAGGCGTCCCGGGGGTAGCGGGGGGGCAGGAGACCCAGTACTTC.

The rearrangement links TRBV5-5 to TRBJ2-7, with 8 bases matching TRBD1. From germline, CDR1 is SGHKS and CDR2 YYEKEE (reference sequence). With V trimmed by 4 bases and J by 3 bases, 9 bases remained unmatched. CDR3 length equals 15 residues. In DNA, the CDR3 is TGTGCCAGCAGCCCGGGACAGGTCGACCGCTACGAGCAGTACTTC. Translated: CASSPGQVDRYEQYF.

The chain combines TRBV19 with TRBJ2-2; 8 nucleotides line up with TRBD2. This CDR3 has 17 residues. Germline trimming cut 3 bases from V and 1 base from J; bases unmatched to any gene: 7. Germline V CDR1 and CDR2: LNHDA, SQIVND (reference sequence). CDR3 in amino acids: CASSIGGGRRNTGELFF. CDR3 nucleotides: TGTGCCAGTAGTATCGGGGGGGGTCGACGGAACACCGGGGAGCTGTTTTTT.

The J gene is TRBJ2-3, the V gene TRBV6-5; D may be TRBD1 (6 bases). Trimming stripped 2 bases from V and 2 bases from J, with 11 bases between. This CDR3 contains 15 residues. Germline values: CDR1 MNHEY, CDR2 SVGAGI. The DNA of the CDR3 is TGTGCCAGCAGTTACCGGGACACCTTCACAGATACGCAGTATTTT. Its protein is CASSYRDTFTDTQYF.

The chain is built from TRBV21-1 and TRBJ2-3; TRBD2, as called in the table, went unchecked against the DNA. TRBV21-1 is labeled a pseudogene. The CDR3 extends over 16 amino acids. The CDR3 region is CASSKKTSGRADTQYF. The CDR3, as DNA: TGTGCCAGCAGCAAAAAGACTAGCGGGAGGGCAGATACGCAGTATTTT.

The table lists this clone with a few counts. The J gene is TRBJ1-1, the V gene TRBV7-9; no definite D call. This CDR3 contains 12 residues. Looked up from germline, CDR1 is SEHNR and CDR2 is FQNEAQ (reference sequence). Between the trimmed V and J ends, which lost 3 bases and 2 bases, there was a span of 4 bases. The CDR3 protein is CASSFINTEAFF. CDR3 nucleotides: TGTGCCAGCAGCTTTATAAACACTGAAGCTTTCTTT.